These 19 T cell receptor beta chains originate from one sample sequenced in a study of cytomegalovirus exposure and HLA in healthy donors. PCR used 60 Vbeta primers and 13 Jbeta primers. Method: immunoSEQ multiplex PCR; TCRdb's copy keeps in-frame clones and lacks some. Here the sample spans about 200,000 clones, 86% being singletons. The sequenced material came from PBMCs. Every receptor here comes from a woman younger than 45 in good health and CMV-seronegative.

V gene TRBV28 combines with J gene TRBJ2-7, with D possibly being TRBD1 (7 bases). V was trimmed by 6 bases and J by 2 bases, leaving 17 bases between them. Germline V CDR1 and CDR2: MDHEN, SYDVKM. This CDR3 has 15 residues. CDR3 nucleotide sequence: TGTGCCAGCAGCCTCGGCAGGGGGGATCCCTACGAGCAGTACTTC. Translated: CASSLGRGDPYEQYF.

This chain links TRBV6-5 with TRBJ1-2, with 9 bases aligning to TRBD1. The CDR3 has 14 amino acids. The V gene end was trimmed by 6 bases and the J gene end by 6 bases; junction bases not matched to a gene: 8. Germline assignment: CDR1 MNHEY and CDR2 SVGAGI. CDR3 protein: CASRDPGQGHGYTF. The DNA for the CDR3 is TGTGCCAGCAGAGATCCGGGACAGGGTCATGGCTACACCTTC.

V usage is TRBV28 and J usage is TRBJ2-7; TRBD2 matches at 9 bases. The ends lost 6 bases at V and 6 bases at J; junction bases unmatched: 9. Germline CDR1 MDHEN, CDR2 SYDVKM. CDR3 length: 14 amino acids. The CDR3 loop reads CASSRTSVLGEQYF. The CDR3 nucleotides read TGTGCCAGCAGCCGGACTAGCGTTCTAGGCGAGCAGTACTTC.

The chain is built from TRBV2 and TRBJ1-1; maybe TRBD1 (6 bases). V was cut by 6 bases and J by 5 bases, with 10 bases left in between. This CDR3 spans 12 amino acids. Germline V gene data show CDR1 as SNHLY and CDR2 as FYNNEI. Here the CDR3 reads CASRKGVTEAFF. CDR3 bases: TGTGCCAGCAGGAAGGGGGTAACTGAAGCTTTCTTT.

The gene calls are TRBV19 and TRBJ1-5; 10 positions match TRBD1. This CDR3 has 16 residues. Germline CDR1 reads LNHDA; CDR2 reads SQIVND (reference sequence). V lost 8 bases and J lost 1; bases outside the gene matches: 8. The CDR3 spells CASGDRGVGSNQPQHF. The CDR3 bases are TGTGCCAGTGGGGACAGGGGCGTAGGGAGCAATCAGCCCCAGCATTTT.

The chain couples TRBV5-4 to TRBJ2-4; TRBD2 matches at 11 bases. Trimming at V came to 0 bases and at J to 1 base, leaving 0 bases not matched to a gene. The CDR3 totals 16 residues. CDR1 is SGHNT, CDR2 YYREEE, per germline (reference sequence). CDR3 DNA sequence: TGTGCCAGCAGCTTGGTAGCGGGGGGGGCCAAAAACATTCAGTACTTC. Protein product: CASSLVAGGAKNIQYF. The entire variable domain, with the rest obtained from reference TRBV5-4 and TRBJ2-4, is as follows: ETGVTQSPTHLIKTRGQQVTLRCSSQSGHNTVSWYQQALGQGPQFIFQYYREEENGRGNFPPRFSGLQFPNYSSELNVNALELDDSALYLCASSLVAGGAKNIQYFGAGTRLSVL.

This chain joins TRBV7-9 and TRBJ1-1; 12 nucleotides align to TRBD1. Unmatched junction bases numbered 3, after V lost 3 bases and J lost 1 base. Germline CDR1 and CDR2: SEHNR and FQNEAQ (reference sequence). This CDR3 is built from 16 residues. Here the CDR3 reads CASSLGQGARNTEAFF. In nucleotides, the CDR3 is TGTGCCAGCAGCTTGGGACAGGGGGCTCGGAACACTGAAGCTTTCTTT.

In DNA, the CDR3 is TGTGCCAGCAGGGCCAGGACAGTACTTGGCTACACCTTC. Residues: CASRARTVLGYTF. The chain links TRBV2 to TRBJ1-2; D may be TRBD1 (6 bases). CDR1 and CDR2 from the germline V gene are SNHLY and FYNNEI. The CDR3 length is 13 residues. V gave up 6 bases and J gave up 7 bases, with 15 bases separating them.

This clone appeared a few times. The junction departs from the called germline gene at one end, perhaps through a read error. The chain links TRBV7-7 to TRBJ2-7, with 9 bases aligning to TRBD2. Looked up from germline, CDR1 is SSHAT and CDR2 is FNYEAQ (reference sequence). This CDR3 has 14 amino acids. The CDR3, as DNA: TGTGCTAGCAGCTTAGAGGGACTAGCAAGCGAGCAGTACTTC. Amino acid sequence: CASSLEGLASEQYF.

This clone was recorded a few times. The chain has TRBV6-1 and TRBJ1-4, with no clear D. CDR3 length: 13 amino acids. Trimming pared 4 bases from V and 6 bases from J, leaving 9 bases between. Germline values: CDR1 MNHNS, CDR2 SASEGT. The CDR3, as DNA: TGTGCCAGCAGTGGACTTTCCCATGAAAAACTGTTTTTT. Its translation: CASSGLSHEKLFF.

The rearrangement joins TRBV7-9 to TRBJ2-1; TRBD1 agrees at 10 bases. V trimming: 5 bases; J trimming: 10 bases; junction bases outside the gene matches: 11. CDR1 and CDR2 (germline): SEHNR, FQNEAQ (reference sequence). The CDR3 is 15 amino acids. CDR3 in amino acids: CASSPVGTGVGEQFF. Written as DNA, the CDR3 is TGTGCCAGCAGCCCCGTCGGGACAGGGGTCGGGGAGCAGTTCTTC.

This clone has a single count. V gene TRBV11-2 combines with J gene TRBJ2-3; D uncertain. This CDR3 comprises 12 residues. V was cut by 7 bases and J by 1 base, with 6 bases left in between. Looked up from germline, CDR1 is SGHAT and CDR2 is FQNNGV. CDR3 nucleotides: TGTGCCAGCACCCCCGGCACAGATACGCAGTATTTT. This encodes CASTPGTDTQYF.

The CDR3 spells CASSLGQGNYQPQHF. The DNA of the CDR3 is TGTGCCAGCAGTTTAGGACAGGGCAATTATCAGCCCCAGCATTTT. The genes are TRBV2 and TRBJ1-5; 8 bases map to TRBD1. This CDR3 has 15 amino acids. Looked up from germline, CDR1 is SNHLY and CDR2 is FYNNEI. Losses at the gene ends were 5 bases for V and 5 bases for J; bases not matched to a gene: 8. Full variable domain (rest looked up from reference TRBV2 and TRBJ1-5): EPEVTQTPSHQVTQMGQEVILRCVPISNHLYFYWYRQILGQKVEFLVSFYNNEISEKSEIFDDQFSVERPDGSNFTLKIRSTKLEDSAMYFCASSLGQGNYQPQHFGDGTRLSIL.

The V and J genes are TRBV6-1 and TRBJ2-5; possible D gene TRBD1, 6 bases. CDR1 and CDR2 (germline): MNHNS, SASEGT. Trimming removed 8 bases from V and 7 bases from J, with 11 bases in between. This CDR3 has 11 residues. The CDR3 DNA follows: TGTGCCAGCGGTGGACAGAGGACCCAGTACTTC. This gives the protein CASGGQRTQYF.

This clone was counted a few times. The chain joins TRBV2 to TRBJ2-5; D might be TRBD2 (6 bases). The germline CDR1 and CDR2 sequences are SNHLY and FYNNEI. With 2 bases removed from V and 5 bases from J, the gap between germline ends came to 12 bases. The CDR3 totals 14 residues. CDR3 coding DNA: TGTGCCAGCAGTGAATATGGGGGGAAGGAGACCCAGTACTTC. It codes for CASSEYGGKETQYF.

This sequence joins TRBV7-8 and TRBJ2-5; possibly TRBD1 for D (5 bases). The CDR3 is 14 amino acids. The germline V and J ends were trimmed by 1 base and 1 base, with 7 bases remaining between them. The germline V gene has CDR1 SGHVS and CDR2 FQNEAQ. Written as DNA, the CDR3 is TGTGCCAGCAGCTTAGGACAGCCCCAAGAGACCCAGTACTTC. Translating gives CASSLGQPQETQYF.

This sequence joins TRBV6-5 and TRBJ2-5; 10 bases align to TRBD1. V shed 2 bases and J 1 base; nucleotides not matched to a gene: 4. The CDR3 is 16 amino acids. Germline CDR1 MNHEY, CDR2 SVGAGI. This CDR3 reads CASSYGTGVSQETQYF. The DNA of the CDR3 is TGTGCCAGCAGTTACGGGACAGGGGTGAGCCAAGAGACCCAGTACTTC.

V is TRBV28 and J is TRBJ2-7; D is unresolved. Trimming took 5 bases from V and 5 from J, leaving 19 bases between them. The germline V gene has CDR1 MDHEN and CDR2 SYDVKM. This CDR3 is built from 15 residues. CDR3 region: CASSPLLQVMDEQYF. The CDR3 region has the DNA TGTGCCAGCAGTCCCCTCTTGCAGGTCATGGACGAGCAGTACTTC.

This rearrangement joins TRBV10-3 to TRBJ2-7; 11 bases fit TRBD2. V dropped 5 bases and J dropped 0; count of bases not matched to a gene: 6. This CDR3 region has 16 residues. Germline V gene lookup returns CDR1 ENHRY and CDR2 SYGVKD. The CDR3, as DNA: TGTGCCATCAGTTCGAACCTAGCGGGGGGCTCCTACGAGCAGTACTTC. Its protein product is CAISSNLAGGSYEQYF.